Sequencing of this T cell receptor (beta chain) was carried out in a study of OX40 agonist ivuxolimab in advanced cancers. The table came from immunoSEQ multiplex PCR; TCRdb's copy has only in-frame clones and leaves some out. The table has some 150,000 clones, 85% to 95% seen once; the top ten hold roughly 0.94%. Details on this clone: Its target is unknown.

The study, taken as a whole, reports: At 0.1-3.0 mg/kg, partial responders had clonal expansion among the lowest observed.

The sequence was collected from an adult with an advanced solid tumor such as melanoma, head and neck, liver or kidney cancer. The input for sequencing was CD4+ or CD8+ T cells sorted from blood, taken in a trial of the OX40 agonist ivuxolimab.

Here the CDR3 reads CASSKDRGAYGYTF. DNA of the CDR3: TGTGCCAGCAGTAAGGACAGGGGGGCCTATGGCTACACCTTC. J is TRBJ1-2 and V is TRBV2; 10 nucleotides match TRBD1. Germline V gene sequence: CDR1 SNHLY, CDR2 FYNNEI. J gave up 4 bases and V 5 bases, and 4 bases lay outside the gene matches. CDR3 size: 14 residues.